This T cell receptor beta chain is from a study of CD8+ T cells in alopecia areata (dated 2018 in TCRdb). For the wider study: Female C3H/HeJ recipients, roughly 6-11 weeks old, were grafted with skin from C3H/HeJ donors with spontaneous alopecia (roughly 6-12 months old). In both human patients and the C3H/HeJ mouse model, the study applied high-throughput TCRbeta sequencing to look at T cell clonal expansion in alopecia areata. Scalp tissue and sorted CD4+ and CD8+ peripheral blood T cells from patchy and totalis/universalis alopecia areata patients and from healthy controls were covered by human TCRbeta sequencing. Scalp clonality was compared among normal scalp (n=4), patchy alopecia areata scalp (n=8), and alopecia totalis/universalis scalp (n=8). The RNA source kit depended on sample type: the PAXgene miRNA kit for fixed scalp, the miRNeasy kit for PBMCs, and the RNeasy kit for mouse skin. TCRbeta CDR3 regions were amplified by immunoSEQ multiplex PCR with 35 Vbeta forward and 13 Jbeta reverse primers.

This clone is medium-sized (0.01 to 0.1%). No cognate antigen has been identified for it. The gene names and germline sequences used here belong to the mouse. The CDR3 extends 4 residues past the end of the read, so its final part is completed from the germline J gene. The CDR3, cysteine through phenylalanine, is 13 amino acids long. The DNA shown is the part of the CDR3 that was read: 27 bases, in frame from base 1. CDR1 and CDR2 are read off the germline V gene (reference sequence) as NNHNN and SYGAGS. Cut back by 5 bases and 0 bases, the V and J ends lie 7 bases apart. Points the paper makes about the study in general: Resident alphabeta T cells in normal human skin are also sequenced, complicating scalp TCR repertoire analysis, unlike mouse skin dominated by gammadelta T cells. Shared TCR sequences between patients were less evident than in mice, which may be partly attributable to HLA diversity in the patient population. Compared with normal scalp, lesional scalp had higher clonality and more expanded CD8+ clones, particularly in alopecia totalis/universalis, a pattern that suggests antigenic drive.

The library was made by the immunoSEQ multiplex PCR assay. RNA was extracted from all samples and reverse transcribed into cDNA as template for TCR sequencing. SuperScript III was used to make first-strand cDNA, primed with a 2:1 mix of oligo-dT and random hexamers. A synthetic immune receptor repertoire was used to measure amplification bias, and any remaining bias was corrected computationally. Libraries were sequenced on Illumina HiSeq using 60 bp reads that covered the CDR3 and were read from J toward V. As for the original processing: After raw reads were preprocessed to remove errors, the CDR3 was defined following IMGT conventions as running from the conserved cysteine to phenylalanine. Clonality was computed by normalizing Shannon entropy by log2 of the number of productive unique TCRs and subtracting the result from 1. CD4 or CD8 identity of scalp clones was inferred by cross-referencing scalp TCRbeta sequences with sorted blood CD4 and CD8 repertoires. The table was pulled from immuneACCESS by TCRdb, which kept in-frame rearrangements only. Such tables lose some clones; where checked, under half of the loss comes from unresolved V genes, and the rest has no known cause. V, J and clone size reflect that table, while D and trimming were determined from the DNA. This sample contains about 1,800 clones, none of which is a singleton. The ten most abundant clones make up 10% to 15% of the sample.

Reading the label with the study, this specimen's time point is: mouse skin at time of skin grafting. To track clonal expansion, skin biopsies were taken from mouse graft recipients at grafting and at 3 and 6 weeks after grafting. This receptor was identified in a C3H/HeJ mouse with alopecia areata. This strain is characterized by the MHC haplotype H2-k. This sequence uses TRBV13-2 and TRBJ2-3; a tentative D call is TRBD2 (5 bases match). The sample in question was skin, obtained at week 0. The CDR3: CASGLGSAETLYF. The covered CDR3 bases are TGTGCCAGCGGCCTGGGTAGTGCAGAA.